This T cell receptor beta chain came from a study of CD8 T cells in ankylosing spondylitis. Study results and caveats: In ankylosing spondylitis patients, matched synovial fluid reportedly showed significant enrichment of disease-linked clones. A motif in TCR beta, a set of about eight highly homologous variants, appeared characteristic of ankylosing spondylitis blood.

Many counts were recorded for this clonotype. The antigen remains undetermined. Per germline, CDR1 MNHEY and CDR2 SVGAGI. This CDR3 has 19 amino acids. V shed 2 bases and J 6 bases; nucleotides not matched to a gene: 15. Quantitative barcoded 5'-RACE was used to prepare TCR beta libraries. One entry per CDR3 protein, called by TCRdb with MiXCR from the 5' RACE reads. This table holds under 250,000 distinct CDR3 sequences, around 8% found once. The receptor comes from a female donor with ankylosing spondylitis or in good health (not recorded which). Sequencing was done on a sample of blood, either unsorted or a sorted T cell fraction (not recorded which). V and J are TRBV6-5 and TRBJ2-3, with 12 bases matching TRBD2. CDR3 in DNA: TGTGCCAGCAGTTACGGTCTAGCGGGAGGGCCAATCTTCTCGGATACGCAGTATTTT. Its protein is CASSYGLAGGPIFSDTQYF.